The 29 T cell receptor beta chains presented below share a single source sample, sequenced in a study of post-analysis software for immune sequencing data. Study-wide findings and caveats: TRBV segments more frequent in patients than in controls numbered five and included TRBV5-6, TRBV5-1 and TRBV20-1.

cDNA libraries for TCR beta contained unique molecular identifiers. Via MiXCR, TCRdb re-called the PCR reads, giving one row per CDR3 protein. The sample records about half a million distinct CDR3 sequences, 45% being singletons. Their antigen targets remain unknown. The sequenced sample consisted of blood. Every receptor here comes from a girl aged 10-17 years with multiple sclerosis.

The chain has TRBV12-3 or TRBV12-4 and TRBJ2-3; D gene unclear. CDR3 length: 16 amino acids. Trimming removed 4 bases from V and 2 bases from J, with 16 bases in between. CDR3 sequence reads: CASSSRLSESTDTQYF. CDR3 coding DNA: TGTGCCAGCAGTTCCAGGTTATCGGAATCCACAGATACGCAGTATTTT.

For this clonotype: This clone may be a read error of a much larger clone one base away. The chain uses TRBV11-2 and TRBJ2-5, with D perhaps TRBD1 or TRBD2 (5 bases each). The germline CDR1 and CDR2 sequences are SGHAT and FQNNGV. This CDR3 spans 14 amino acids. The CDR3 here is CASSLVGTEEAQYF. DNA for the CDR3: TGTGCCAGCAGCTTAGTGGGGACGGAAGAGGCCCAGTACTTC. The full variable domain, its missing parts supplied by reference TRBV11-2 and TRBJ2-5, is EAGVAQSPRYKIIEKRQSVAFWCNPISGHATLYWYQQILGQGPKLLIQFQNNGVVDDSQLPKDRFSAERLKGVDSTLKIQPAKLEDSAVYLCASSLVGTEEAQYFGPGTRLLVL.

The CDR3 DNA follows: TGTGCCAGCAGTGAAGCTACTCAAATCACTGAAGCTTTCTTT. Translated, it gives CASSEATQITEAFF. V usage is TRBV2 and J usage is TRBJ1-1; D is ambiguous. Germline V gene sequence: CDR1 SNHLY, CDR2 FYNNEI. The CDR3 is made up of 14 amino acids. Trimming removed 0 bases from V and 4 bases from J, with 9 bases in between.

The genes are TRBV6-6 and TRBJ1-1; 8 positions agree with TRBD1. The germline V gene has CDR1 MNHNY and CDR2 SVGAGI (reference sequence). The junction had 10 bases not matched to a gene; V was cut back by 0 bases and J by 4 bases. The length of the CDR3 is 17 residues. Here the CDR3 DNA reads TGTGCCAGCAGTTACTCAGTCCAGGGGGCGCGGGGCACTGAAGCTTTCTTT. It translates to CASSYSVQGARGTEAFF.

In this sample, this clonotype turned up a few times. CDR3 protein: CASTNPWTGSYYGYTF. CDR3 sequence (DNA): TGTGCCAGCACCAATCCCTGGACAGGCTCCTACTATGGCTACACCTTC. This chain links TRBV28 with TRBJ1-2; TRBD1 matches at 7 bases. CDR3 size: 16 residues. Germline CDR1 MDHEN, CDR2 SYDVKM. The junction had 14 bases not matched to a gene; V was cut back by 7 bases and J by 3 bases.

V usage is TRBV7-2 and J usage is TRBJ2-1, with TRBD2 identical over 8 bases. The CDR3 is 15 amino acids. Trimming took 1 base from V and 4 from J; bases not matched to a gene: 3. Germline CDR1 is SGHTA and CDR2 is FQGNSA. CDR3 sequence: CASSLGLAPYNEQFF. Written as DNA, the CDR3 is TGTGCCAGCAGCTTAGGACTAGCGCCATACAATGAGCAGTTCTTC.

The rearrangement uses TRBV7-9 and TRBJ1-2; perhaps TRBD1 as D (6 bases). Germline-derived CDR1 and CDR2 are SEHNR and FQNEAQ (reference sequence). This CDR3 region has 13 residues. Trimming left V 5 bases short and J 7 bases short, with 14 bases between. The CDR3 nucleotides read TGTGCCAGCAGCCTACAGGGACTGGCTGGCTACACCTTC. It specifies CASSLQGLAGYTF.

This clonotype was counted once. This chain joins TRBV7-9 and TRBJ2-1; D may be TRBD1 (6 bases). V was shortened by 4 bases and J by 8 bases, with 18 bases between the two germline ends. This CDR3 has 15 amino acids. CDR1 is SEHNR and CDR2 is FQNEAQ in the germline V gene (reference sequence). The CDR3 sequence is CASSWGEGVFDEQFF. CDR3 DNA sequence: TGTGCCAGCAGCTGGGGCGAGGGGGTGTTCGATGAGCAGTTCTTC.

The chain has TRBV6-6 and TRBJ2-4, with TRBD2 matching over 9 bases. The J call may be faulty, since TRBJ2-7 better matches the DNA end. The V gene's germline CDR1 is MNHNY and CDR2 SVGAGI (reference sequence). This CDR3 spans 17 amino acids. CDR3 loop: CASSYSLGGRAEHEQYF. The CDR3 DNA reads as TGTGCCAGCAGTTACTCCCTAGGCGGGAGGGCCGAACACGAGCAGTACTTC.

Here the CDR3 DNA reads TGTGCCAGCAGCTTAGCAGGGGCCCCTACAGATACGCAGTATTTT. Amino acid sequence: CASSLAGAPTDTQYF. The chain carries TRBV11-2 and TRBJ2-3; tentatively, D is TRBD1 (6 bases). The V end lost 1 base, the J end lost 3 bases, and 11 bases lay between the germline ends. Germline V gene lookup returns CDR1 SGHAT and CDR2 FQNNGV. CDR3 length equals 15 residues.

The chain is built from TRBV11-2 and TRBJ2-3, with D possibly being TRBD1 or TRBD2 (5 bases each). Germline-derived CDR1 and CDR2 are SGHAT and FQNNGV. The CDR3 runs to 15 residues. V was clipped by 7 bases and J by 5 bases, with 19 bases between them. The CDR3 region is CASTLRGRSGDTQYF. The CDR3 DNA reads as TGTGCCAGCACCCTACGGGGCCGGAGCGGAGATACGCAGTATTTT.

As to this clonotype: A junction end diverges from the germline sequence, so it may reflect a read error. The V and J genes are TRBV20-1 and TRBJ2-7, with D maybe TRBD2 (5 bases). Germline V gene lookup returns CDR1 DFQATT and CDR2 SNEGSKA (reference sequence). This CDR3 contains 12 residues. CDR3 amino acids: CRASPQSYEQYF. The CDR3 DNA is TGCAGGGCTAGCCCTCAGTCCTACGAGCAGTACTTC.

This chain joins TRBV7-9 and TRBJ1-5; tentative D call: TRBD1 (5 bases). Germline loops: CDR1 SEHNR, CDR2 FQNEAQ (reference sequence). Between the trimmed V and J ends, which lost 10 bases and 9 bases, there was a span of 16 bases. This CDR3 is built from 12 residues. CDR3 DNA: TGTGCCAACAGGACCTATATGGGGCCCCAGCATTTT. Translated, it gives CANRTYMGPQHF.

This clonotype occurred a few times. J is TRBJ1-2 and V is TRBV13; maybe TRBD1 (6 bases). The CDR3 is 12 residues long. Germline lookup yields CDR1 PRHDT and CDR2 FYEKMQ (reference sequence). V dropped 5 bases and J dropped 7 bases, with 11 bases sitting between them. The CDR3 protein is CASSQQGGGYTF. CDR3 bases: TGTGCCAGCAGCCAACAGGGTGGTGGCTACACCTTC.

This chain links TRBV6-5 with TRBJ2-7; 8 bases match TRBD1. CDR3 size: 16 residues. V lost 2 bases and J lost 3; bases outside the gene matches: 9. Germline-derived CDR1 and CDR2 are MNHEY and SVGAGI. CDR3 amino acids: CASSYDRGGMDYEQYF. The CDR3, as DNA: TGTGCCAGCAGTTACGACAGGGGTGGAATGGACTACGAGCAGTACTTC.

This clonotype appeared a few times. The J gene is TRBJ1-2, the V gene TRBV4-2; D unclear. V shed 0 bases and J shed 7 bases, with 15 bases lying between them. The CDR3 is 15 amino acids. From germline, CDR1 is LGHNA and CDR2 YNFKEQ. Here the CDR3 reads CASSQEPDAIGGYTF. The CDR3 DNA sequence: TGTGCCAGCAGCCAAGAACCGGACGCCATTGGTGGCTACACCTTC.

This chain connects TRBV6-5 to TRBJ1-2, with D possibly TRBD1 on 5 matching bases. CDR3 length equals 12 residues. Germline CDR1 reads MNHEY; CDR2 reads SVGAGI. The V end lost 10 bases, the J end lost 0 bases, and 9 bases lay between the germline ends. CDR3: CATGAPNYGYTF. As DNA, the CDR3 is TGTGCCACCGGGGCCCCTAACTATGGCTACACCTTC.

The chain combines TRBV6-6 with TRBJ2-7; TRBD2 is a possible D gene (5 bases). Germline V lookup: CDR1 MNHNY, CDR2 SVGAGI (reference sequence). The CDR3 consists of 15 residues. Between the trimmed V and J ends, which lost 0 bases and 6 bases, there was a span of 15 bases. The CDR3, as DNA: TGTGCCAGCAGTTACTCGATAGGGAGATCGTCCGAGCAGTACTTC. This codes for CASSYSIGRSSEQYF.

This clonotype was counted between two and nine times. This chain links TRBV7-2 with TRBJ2-5; possible D gene TRBD1, 5 bases. Germline lookup yields CDR1 SGHTA and CDR2 FQGNSA. The CDR3 has 17 amino acids. V dropped 1 base and J dropped 2 bases, with 17 bases sitting between them. The CDR3: CASSLGQGRIRQETQYF. CDR3 DNA sequence: TGTGCCAGCAGCTTAGGCCAGGGTAGAATTAGACAAGAGACCCAGTACTTC.

Points on this clonotype: A much bigger clone sits one base away, suggesting this may be a read error. It is likely a read error, because the conserved phenylalanine at the end of the CDR3 is missing. V and J are TRBV7-6 and TRBJ2-7; weak D call: TRBD1 (6 bases). V lost 0 bases, J lost 0 bases, and 9 bases lay in between. Germline V gene lookup returns CDR1 SGHVS and CDR2 FNYEAQ. The CDR3 is 15 amino acids. CDR3 DNA sequence: TGTGCCAGCAGCTTAGCCCGGGACAACTCCTACGAGCAGTACTTA. Residues: CASSLARDNSYEQYL.

This clonotype occurred a few times. V usage is TRBV18 and J usage is TRBJ2-2, with TRBD1 matching 7 bases. CDR3 size: 20 residues. Unmatched junction bases numbered 18, after V lost 1 base and J lost 4 bases. Germline V gives CDR1 KGHSH, CDR2 LQKENI. CDR3 protein: CASSPRDREYQVDPTGELFF. As DNA, the CDR3 is TGTGCCAGCTCACCACGAGACAGGGAATATCAGGTTGATCCCACCGGGGAGCTGTTTTTT.

V usage is TRBV29-1 and J usage is TRBJ2-5; possibly TRBD1 for D (5 bases). CDR1 is SQVTM and CDR2 is ANQGSEA in the germline V gene. The length of the CDR3 is 12 residues. V lost 7 bases and J 5 bases, leaving 14 bases between the germline ends. The CDR3 here is CSGGQGSETQYF. CDR3 sequence (DNA): TGCAGCGGGGGCCAGGGTTCGGAGACCCAGTACTTC. Full variable domain (missing parts from reference TRBV29-1 and TRBJ2-5): SAVISQKPSRDICQRGTSLTIQCQVDSQVTMMFWYRQQPGQSLTLIATANQGSEATYESGFVIDKFPISRPNLTFSTLTVSNMSPEDSSIYLCSGGQGSETQYFGPGTRLLVL.

This CDR3 reads CAISEGGAHYEQYF. Here the CDR3 DNA reads TGTGCCATCAGTGAGGGAGGGGCTCACTACGAGCAGTACTTC. The chain joins TRBV10-3 to TRBJ2-7; the D gene is possibly TRBD2 (6 bases). V was shortened by 2 bases and J by 3 bases, with 11 bases between the two germline ends. This CDR3 is 14 amino acids long. Germline V CDR1 and CDR2: ENHRY, SYGVKD.

The CDR3 loop is CSATNRGLETQYF. The CDR3 DNA is TGCAGTGCTACTAACAGGGGGTTGGAGACCCAGTACTTC. This sequence joins TRBV20-1 and TRBJ2-7; 8 bases align to TRBD1. Gene TRBJ2-5 matches the end of the DNA better, so the J call may be wrong. Per the germline V gene, CDR1 is DFQATT and CDR2 is SNEGSKA (reference sequence). This CDR3 comprises 13 residues.

This clonotype was observed a handful of times. Its ends do not fully match the called genes, so a read error is possible. This chain links TRBV10-3 with TRBJ2-1; D perhaps matches TRBD2 (6 bases). Per germline, CDR1 ENHRY and CDR2 SYGVKD. The CDR3 has 15 residues. The CDR3, as DNA: TGCGCCATCACCGGGGGACGGGGCAGTTACAATGAGCAGTTCTTC. Its translation is CAITGGRGSYNEQFF.

J is TRBJ2-7 and V is TRBV7-2; D possibly corresponds to TRBD1 (6 bases). V lost 4 bases and J 7 bases, leaving 11 bases between the germline ends. Germline assignment: CDR1 SGHTA and CDR2 FQGNSA. CDR3 length equals 12 residues. CDR3 DNA sequence: TGTGCCAGCAGCTCCCAGAGGGGGGAGCAGTACTTC. Translating it yields CASSSQRGEQYF.

V usage is TRBV7-6 and J usage is TRBJ2-3, with TRBD2 identical over 13 bases. Germline V lookup: CDR1 SGHVS, CDR2 FNYEAQ. The V and J ends lost 5 bases and 2 bases, in that order; junction bases with no gene match: 10. The CDR3 runs to 18 residues. The CDR3 DNA follows: TGTGCCAGCAGCCCTACCCCGGGACTAGCGGGATACACAGATACGCAGTATTTT. It specifies CASSPTPGLAGYTDTQYF.

The CDR3 nucleotides read TGTGCCAGCAGCCTATTAGCGGGAGGGCCAGGCACAGATACGCAGTATTTT. This sequence encodes CASSLLAGGPGTDTQYF. This chain uses TRBV27 with TRBJ2-3, with 11 bases fitting TRBD2. The germline V gene encodes CDR1 MNHEY and CDR2 SMNVEV (reference sequence). The CDR3 spans 17 residues. Unmatched junction bases numbered 9, after V lost 6 bases and J lost 1 base.

This clonotype was observed a few times. The J gene is TRBJ2-5, the V gene TRBV20-1; no reliable D call. Germline lookup yields CDR1 DFQATT and CDR2 SNEGSKA (reference sequence). Trimming took off 4 bases at V and 2 bases at J, with 17 bases between the two ends. The length of the CDR3 is 15 residues. CDR3 residues: CSAIGSRAQQETQYF. CDR3 DNA: TGCAGTGCTATAGGTAGCCGGGCGCAACAAGAGACCCAGTACTTC.